These 8 T cell receptor beta chains came from one sample sequenced in a study of Ad26.COV2.S vaccination and SARS-CoV-2 variants. Produced via immunoSEQ multiplex PCR; TCRdb's table is partial and in-frame only. The profile shows around 450,000 clones, 88% of them singletons. The treatment was: roughly 20 received Ad26.COV2.S at low or high dose, single or two shots; about five received placebo; per-sample allocation not given. It was on day 63 after the first vaccine or placebo injection that samples were taken. The starting material was peripheral blood, obtained in a trial of Ad26.COV2.S vaccine versus placebo. The receptor source for this set is a person aged 18-65 years who received the Ad26.COV2.S COVID-19 vaccine or a placebo.

V gene TRBV28 combines with J gene TRBJ2-7, with TRBD1 matching 10 bases. With V trimmed by 4 bases and J by 1 base, 1 base remained unmatched. The CDR3 runs to 14 residues. Germline V gene sequence: CDR1 MDHEN, CDR2 SYDVKM. This CDR3 is CASSWGQGSYEQYF. CDR3 DNA: TGTGCCAGCAGTTGGGGACAGGGGTCCTACGAGCAGTACTTC.

The chain recombines TRBV7-8 with TRBJ2-2; TRBD1 matches 8 bases. In germline, CDR1 is SGHVS, CDR2 FQNEAQ. The CDR3 extends over 14 amino acids. V lost 2 bases to trimming and J lost 4 bases; unmatched junction nucleotides: 0. In DNA, the CDR3 is TGTGCCAGCAGCTTAACAGGGGGCACCGGGGAGCTGTTTTTT. Encoded protein: CASSLTGGTGELFF.

The chain recombines TRBV4-2 with TRBJ1-2; TRBD1 is a possible D gene (6 bases). The CDR3 has 15 residues. CDR1 LGHNA and CDR2 YNFKEQ come from the germline V gene. V was shortened by 1 base and J by 3 bases, with 12 bases between the two germline ends. DNA for the CDR3: TGTGCCAGCAGCCAAGGGAGGTGGACAGACTATGGCTACACCTTC. It codes for CASSQGRWTDYGYTF.

In DNA form, the CDR3 reads TGTGCCAGCAGCCAAGAACGAAGCCAGACCTATGGCTACACCTTC. Its protein product is CASSQERSQTYGYTF. The genes are TRBV4-2 and TRBJ1-2; D not certain. CDR3 length: 15 amino acids. Deletions cut 0 bases from V and 4 bases from J, with 12 bases between. Germline assignment: CDR1 LGHNA and CDR2 YNFKEQ.

The chain employs TRBV5-8 and TRBJ2-7, with D perhaps matching TRBD1 (6 bases). V was clipped by 1 base and J by 4 bases, with 18 bases between them. The CDR3 has 16 residues. Germline CDR1 is SGHTS and CDR2 is YDEGEE. CDR3 residues: CASSLIRGGLSYEQYF. CDR3 DNA sequence: TGTGCCAGCAGCTTGATCAGGGGCGGATTATCGTACGAGCAGTACTTC. Looking up the rest from reference TRBV5-8 and TRBJ2-7 gives the full variable domain: EAGVTQSPTHLIKTRGQQATLRCSPISGHTSVYWYQQALGLGLQFLLWYDEGEERNRGNFPPRFSGRQFPNYSSELNVNALELEDSALYLCASSLIRGGLSYEQYFGPGTRLTVT.

The sample holds a few counts of this clone. This rearrangement joins TRBV7-8 to TRBJ1-4; D is possibly TRBD1 (5 bases). Per germline, CDR1 SGHVS and CDR2 FQNEAQ. CDR3 length: 14 amino acids. Trimming stripped 5 bases from V and 7 bases from J, with 14 bases between. CDR3 protein: CASSPRVDSEKLFF. The CDR3 bases are TGTGCCAGCAGCCCCAGGGTGGATAGTGAAAAACTGTTTTTT.

The V gene is TRBV6-1, the J gene TRBJ2-7, with TRBD2 as a possible D gene (7 bases). Trimming shortened V by 1 base and J by 6 bases, and 13 bases separated the two germline ends. CDR1 and CDR2 from the germline V gene are MNHNS and SASEGT. The CDR3 spans 14 residues. The CDR3 sequence is CASSEVGGGGEQYF. The CDR3 DNA follows: TGTGCCAGCAGTGAAGTGGGGGGGGGCGGCGAGCAGTACTTC.

CDR3 residues: CASSLRGPGEQFF. The DNA for the CDR3 is TGTGCCAGCAGCTTGCGGGGCCCGGGGGAGCAGTTCTTC. The genes are TRBV5-4 and TRBJ2-1; the D gene could be TRBD1 or TRBD2 (5 bases each). Trimming took off 1 base at V and 10 bases at J, with 12 bases between the two ends. Germline-derived CDR1 and CDR2 are SGHNT and YYREEE (reference sequence). The CDR3 has 13 amino acids. Drawing the rest from reference TRBV5-4 and TRBJ2-1, the complete variable domain is ETGVTQSPTHLIKTRGQQVTLRCSSQSGHNTVSWYQQALGQGPQFIFQYYREEENGRGNFPPRFSGLQFPNYSSELNVNALELDDSALYLCASSLRGPGEQFFGPGTRLTVL.